Below are 22 T cell receptor beta chains sequenced from a single sample in a study of cytomegalovirus exposure and HLA in healthy donors. The primer mix had 60 Vbeta and 13 Jbeta primers. Sequencing used immunoSEQ multiplex PCR; TCRdb keeps in-frame clones, though not all of them. Its listing shows 150,000 to 200,000 clones. Sample: PBMCs. The receptors come from a woman aged 55-69 years in good health and CMV-seronegative.

This chain joins TRBV6-5 and TRBJ1-5; D is uncertain. This CDR3 has 14 amino acids. CDR1 MNHEY and CDR2 SVGAGI come from the germline V gene. Trimming cost V 5 bases and J 4 bases, with 12 bases left between them. CDR3 nucleotides: TGTGCCAGCAGTGACCCGGGATTTAATCAGCCCCAGCATTTT. The encoded protein is CASSDPGFNQPQHF.

J is TRBJ2-1 and V is TRBV27; TRBD1 matches 8 bases. Germline V CDR1 and CDR2: MNHEY, SMNVEV (reference sequence). This CDR3 spans 15 amino acids. With 5 bases clipped from V and 12 bases from J, the junction kept 15 bases outside the gene matches. The CDR3 protein is CASSQSNRGTYGQFF. For the CDR3, the DNA is TGTGCCAGCAGTCAGAGTAACAGGGGGACCTATGGGCAGTTCTTC.

The chain employs TRBV4-2 and TRBJ2-2, with D tentatively TRBD2 (6 bases). Germline V gene data show CDR1 as LGHNA and CDR2 as YNFKEQ. The CDR3 totals 15 residues. Trimming shortened V by 3 bases and J by 4 bases, and 12 bases separated the two germline ends. The chain's CDR3 is CASSQGGRSTGELFF. The CDR3 DNA sequence: TGTGCCAGCAGCCAGGGGGGAAGGTCCACCGGGGAGCTGTTTTTT.

The rearrangement uses TRBV11-2 and TRBJ1-2; unclear D gene. The CDR3 is 13 amino acids. Trimming removed 5 bases from V and 4 bases from J, with 11 bases in between. Germline CDR1 and CDR2: SGHAT and FQNNGV. In nucleotides, the CDR3 is TGTGCCAGCAGCCCCGGGAACTTCTATGGCTACACCTTC. It yields the protein CASSPGNFYGYTF.

V is TRBV4-1 and J is TRBJ1-1; TRBD1 might be the D (5 bases). The V gene's germline CDR1 is MGHRA and CDR2 YSYEKL. Trimming removed 1 base from V and 5 bases from J, with 14 bases in between. The CDR3 is made up of 15 amino acids. The DNA of the CDR3 is TGCGCCAGCAGCCAAGCAGGGAATCAGAGGACTGAAGCTTTCTTT. Protein product: CASSQAGNQRTEAFF.

The chain joins TRBV20-1 to TRBJ1-2; D is perhaps TRBD1 (5 bases). The CDR3 consists of 11 residues. Deletions cut 5 bases from V and 5 bases from J, with 9 bases between. From germline, CDR1 is DFQATT and CDR2 SNEGSKA (reference sequence). CDR3 nucleotides: TGCAGTGCTGGGGAGGGGTATGGCTACACCTTC. It codes for CSAGEGYGYTF.

The chain recombines TRBV19 with TRBJ2-5; the match to TRBD2 covers 7 bases. Germline V gives CDR1 LNHDA, CDR2 SQIVND (reference sequence). J gave up 4 bases and V 5 bases, and 7 bases lay outside the gene matches. CDR3 length: 14 amino acids. DNA of the CDR3: TGTGCCAGTAGTTCTCCCGGGAGGAGAGAGACCCAGTACTTC. Encoded protein: CASSSPGRRETQYF.

V gene TRBV5-1 combines with J gene TRBJ1-4; the D gene is possibly TRBD1 (6 bases). With 4 bases removed from V and 8 bases from J, the gap between germline ends came to 18 bases. CDR1 is SGHRS and CDR2 is YFSETQ in the germline V gene. CDR3 length equals 15 residues. DNA of the CDR3: TGCGCCAGCAGCCCGCAGGGGCGCCCTCCAGAAAAACTGTTTTTT. Its translation is CASSPQGRPPEKLFF.

The chain employs TRBV5-1 and TRBJ2-7; the D gene is possibly TRBD1 (6 bases). V was cut by 4 bases and J by 2 bases, with 13 bases left in between. CDR1 and CDR2 from the germline V gene are SGHRS and YFSETQ. The CDR3 is made up of 14 amino acids. The CDR3 DNA follows: TGCGCCAGCAGCGGTGGACAGACAACCTACGAGCAGTACTTC. Translating it yields CASSGGQTTYEQYF.

The chain links TRBV27 to TRBJ2-1; 8 nucleotides match TRBD2. V gave up 3 bases and J gave up 4 bases; unmatched junction bases: 8. From germline, CDR1 is MNHEY and CDR2 SMNVEV (reference sequence). CDR3 length: 16 amino acids. The CDR3 DNA reads TGTGCCAGCAGTTTCGGAGCGGGAGAGGTGTACAATGAGCAGTTCTTC. It yields the protein CASSFGAGEVYNEQFF.

The chain links TRBV5-4 to TRBJ2-6; a possible D gene is TRBD2 (5 bases). The V and J ends lost 4 bases and 2 bases respectively, with 16 bases between them. The CDR3 covers 17 residues. Germline lookup yields CDR1 SGHNT and CDR2 YYREEE (reference sequence). Written as DNA, the CDR3 is TGTGCCAGCAGCCCCCTAAGCCCCGGGACTGGGGCCAACGTCCTGACTTTC. Encoded protein: CASSPLSPGTGANVLTF.

CDR3 in DNA: TGTGCCTCTAGCGGGCGGAGCTCCTACAATGAGCAGTTCTTC. Translated: CASSGRSSYNEQFF. The J gene is TRBJ2-1, the V gene TRBV6-5, with TRBD2 matching over 8 bases. With 11 bases clipped from V and 0 bases from J, the junction kept 6 bases outside the gene matches. The CDR3 has 14 amino acids. The germline V gene encodes CDR1 MNHEY and CDR2 SVGAGI.

The rearrangement uses TRBV6-1 and TRBJ1-3, with a possible D match to TRBD1 (5 bases). V was trimmed by 2 bases and J by 3 bases, leaving 8 bases between them. Germline V gene sequence: CDR1 MNHNS, CDR2 SASEGT. CDR3 length: 14 amino acids. The CDR3 DNA reads as TGTGCCAGCAGTGAACGACAGAGTGGAAACACCATATATTTT. Translation gives CASSERQSGNTIYF.

This rearrangement joins TRBV10-3 to TRBJ1-6; 8 bases are shared with TRBD1. Germline V gene data show CDR1 as ENHRY and CDR2 as SYGVKD. The junction had 5 bases not matched to a gene; V was cut back by 6 bases and J by 1 base. This CDR3 region has 16 residues. For the CDR3, the DNA is TGTGCCATCAGGGACAGACAGGGGTCCTATAATTCACCCCTCCACTTT. The encoded protein is CAIRDRQGSYNSPLHF.

This sequence joins TRBV7-9 and TRBJ1-1; D unclear. Germline CDR1 reads SEHNR; CDR2 reads FQNEAQ (reference sequence). Trimming cost V 5 bases and J 3 bases, with 10 bases left between them. The CDR3 spans 13 residues. CDR3 in amino acids: CASSRQRDTEAFF. CDR3 bases: TGTGCCAGCAGCCGCCAGAGGGACACTGAAGCTTTCTTT.

The chain carries TRBV4-1 and TRBJ2-7; weak D call: TRBD1 (6 bases). Germline-derived CDR1 and CDR2 are MGHRA and YSYEKL. Between the trimmed V and J ends, which lost 0 bases and 5 bases, there was a span of 11 bases. The CDR3 spans 14 residues. Here the CDR3 DNA reads TGCGCCAGCAGCCAAGAAACAGGGAACGACGAGCAGTACTTC. It translates to CASSQETGNDEQYF.

The chain joins TRBV29-1 to TRBJ2-1; 13 positions match TRBD2. V shed 8 bases and J 0 bases; nucleotides not matched to a gene: 4. This CDR3 comprises 15 residues. Germline loops: CDR1 SQVTM, CDR2 ANQGSEA. CDR3 DNA: TGCAGCACGGGACTAGCGGGATACTCCTACAATGAGCAGTTCTTC. Its protein product is CSTGLAGYSYNEQFF.

V gene TRBV2 combines with J gene TRBJ2-2, with 9 bases that match TRBD2. Germline V gives CDR1 SNHLY, CDR2 FYNNEI. The junction had 2 bases not matched to a gene; V was cut back by 7 bases and J by 2 bases. The CDR3 extends over 14 amino acids. DNA of the CDR3: TGTGCCAGCAAGACTAGCGGAAACACCGGGGAGCTGTTTTTT. It translates to CASKTSGNTGELFF.

The V call is TRBV29-1, the J call TRBJ1-1; tentatively, D is TRBD1 (5 bases). The germline gives CDR1 SQVTM, CDR2 ANQGSEA. V was pared by 4 bases and J by 4 bases, with 10 bases between. This CDR3 comprises 12 residues. The CDR3 sequence: CSVVREATEAFF. CDR3 sequence (DNA): TGCAGCGTTGTCAGGGAGGCCACTGAAGCTTTCTTT.

This sequence joins TRBV4-3 and TRBJ2-1; D gene ambiguous. This CDR3 region has 13 residues. V lost 1 base, J lost 4 bases, and 5 bases lay in between. Looked up from germline, CDR1 is LGHNA and CDR2 is YSLEER. The CDR3 protein is CASSQVRYNEQFF. The CDR3 nucleotides read TGCGCCAGCAGCCAAGTCAGGTACAATGAGCAGTTCTTC.

The CDR3 DNA reads as TGTGCCAGTACATCGGGAGGAAGGGCTGAAGCTTTCTTT. The encoded protein is CASTSGGRAEAFF. The chain uses TRBV19 and TRBJ1-1; unclear D gene. CDR3 length equals 13 residues. In germline, CDR1 is LNHDA, CDR2 SQIVND (reference sequence). Trimming cost V 7 bases and J 6 bases, with 15 bases left between them.

V is TRBV7-2 and J is TRBJ1-4; 10 nucleotides align to TRBD1. The CDR3 length is 14 residues. Germline CDR1 and CDR2: SGHTA and FQGNSA. The ends lost 6 bases at V and 6 bases at J; junction bases unmatched: 4. The DNA for the CDR3 is TGTGCCAGCAGTCCGGACAGGGGGGATGAAAAACTGTTTTTT. It encodes CASSPDRGDEKLFF.